This entry is about one T cell receptor (beta chain). The data stem from a study of blood T cell repertoires in COVID-19. Enrolment of Seattle patients took place during active infection, and they were followed longitudinally. The V gene's germline CDR1 is MNHEY and CDR2 SVGAGI. V was clipped by 10 bases and J by 6 bases, with 24 bases between them. This CDR3 has 15 amino acids. The protocol was immunoSEQ multiplex PCR, while the TCRdb copy is restricted to in-frame clones and leaves out a portion. Of some 500,000 clones listed, around nine tenths are singletons. This TCR was sampled from a woman aged 50 to 60 with COVID-19, enrolled during active disease. Sequencing used peripheral blood. The rearrangement links TRBV6-5 to TRBJ1-2, with D possibly being TRBD1 (5 bases). The CDR3 DNA reads as TGTGCCACCCTACCCGGGCAGGGAAGCTTCAATGGCTACACCTTC. Translation gives CATLPGQGSFNGYTF.